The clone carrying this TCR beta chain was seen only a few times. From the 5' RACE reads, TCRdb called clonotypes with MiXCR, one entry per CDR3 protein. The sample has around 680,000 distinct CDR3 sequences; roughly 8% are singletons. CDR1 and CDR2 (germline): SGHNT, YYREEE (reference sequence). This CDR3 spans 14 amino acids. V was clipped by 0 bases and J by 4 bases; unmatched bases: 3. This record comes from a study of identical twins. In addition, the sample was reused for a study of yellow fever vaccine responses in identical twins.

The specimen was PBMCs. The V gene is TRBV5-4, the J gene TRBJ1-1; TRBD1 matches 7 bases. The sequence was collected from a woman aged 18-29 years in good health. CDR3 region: CASSLEGAGTEAFF. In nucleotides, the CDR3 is TGTGCCAGCAGCTTGGAGGGGGCTGGCACTGAAGCTTTCTTT.